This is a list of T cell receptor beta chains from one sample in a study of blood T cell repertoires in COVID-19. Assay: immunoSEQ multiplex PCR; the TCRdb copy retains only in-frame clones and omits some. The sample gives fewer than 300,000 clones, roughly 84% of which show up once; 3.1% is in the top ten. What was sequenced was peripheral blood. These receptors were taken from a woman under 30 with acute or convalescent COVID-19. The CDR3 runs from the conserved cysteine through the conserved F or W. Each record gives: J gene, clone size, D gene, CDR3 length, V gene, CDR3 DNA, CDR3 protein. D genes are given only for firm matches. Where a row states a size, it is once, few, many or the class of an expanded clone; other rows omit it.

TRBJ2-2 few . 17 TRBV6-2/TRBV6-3 TGTGCCAGCAGTTACTCGTTACGGGAGCGTGTCACCGGGGAGCTGTTTTTT CASSYSLRERVTGELFF
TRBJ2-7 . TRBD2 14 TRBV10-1 TGCGCCAGCAGTCCTAGCGGGAGTTCCTACGAGCAGTACTTC CASSPSGSSYEQYF
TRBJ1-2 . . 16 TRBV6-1 TGTGCCAGCAGTGCGTTAGGGAGGGCAACGATCTATGGCTACACCTTC CASSALGRATIYGYTF
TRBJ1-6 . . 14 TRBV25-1 TGTGCCAGCAGTCGAGGCTCCTATAATTCACCCCTCCACTTT CASSRGSYNSPLHF
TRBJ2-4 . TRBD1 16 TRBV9 TGTGCCAGCAGCCCTACCACAGGGGGCGCGAAAAACATTCAGTACTTC CASSPTTGGAKNIQYF
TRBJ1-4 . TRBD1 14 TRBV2 TGTGCCAGCAGATGGACAGGGTTAAATGAAAAACTGTTTTTT CASRWTGLNEKLFF
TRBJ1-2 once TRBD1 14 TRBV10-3 TGTGCCACCGCGCCGGGACAGGGGGGCTATGGCTACACCTTC CATAPGQGGYGYTF
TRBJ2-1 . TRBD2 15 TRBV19 TGTGCCAGTAGTACAGCTAGCGGCTCCTACAATGAGCAGTTCTTC CASSTASGSYNEQFF
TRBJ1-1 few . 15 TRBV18 TGTGCCAGCTCACCACCTACGGGTTGGGACACTGAAGCTTTCTTT CASSPPTGWDTEAFF
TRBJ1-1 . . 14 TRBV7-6 TGTGCCAGCAGCCCATCGTCTGGAGAGGGTGAAGCTTTCTTT CASSPSSGEGEAFF
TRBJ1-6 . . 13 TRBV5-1 TGCGCCAGCAGCTTGGTCCCGGGTTCACCCCTCCACTTT CASSLVPGSPLHF
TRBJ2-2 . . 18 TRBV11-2 TGTGCCAGCAGCTTATTTCGGTCCGGTACCGGTTATCCCGGGGAGCTGTTTTTT CASSLFRSGTGYPGELFF
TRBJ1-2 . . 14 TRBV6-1 TGTGCCAGCAGTGAAATCCCAGGGGTAAGCGGCTACACCTTC CASSEIPGVSGYTF
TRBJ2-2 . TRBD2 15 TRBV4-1 TGCGCCAGCAGCCAAGCTAGCGGGGAAACCGGGGAGCTGTTTTTT CASSQASGETGELFF
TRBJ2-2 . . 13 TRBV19 TGTGCCAGTACGATGGCGGCCACCGGGGAGCTGTTTTTT CASTMAATGELFF
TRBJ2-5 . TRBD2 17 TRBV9 TGTGCCAGCAGCGTAGGTTTAGCGGGAGGACCCCAAGAGACCCAGTACTTC CASSVGLAGGPQETQYF
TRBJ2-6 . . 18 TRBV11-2 TGTGCCAGCAGCTTAGAAGCCGGCCGACAGTCTGGGGCCAACGTCCTGACTTTC CASSLEAGRQSGANVLTF
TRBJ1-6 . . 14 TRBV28 TGTGCCAGCAGTTTATCGGTTGGGAGGTCACCCCTCCACTTT CASSLSVGRSPLHF
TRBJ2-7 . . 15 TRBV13 TGTGCCAGCAGCTTAGGTGTGGAGACCACCTACGAGCAGTACTTC CASSLGVETTYEQYF
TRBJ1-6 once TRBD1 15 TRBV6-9 TGTGCCAGCAGTTCAAGGACAGGGGGCAATTCACCCCTCCACTTT CASSSRTGGNSPLHF
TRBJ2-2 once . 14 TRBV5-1 TGCGCCAGCAGCTTCGTTAGGGGCACCGGGGAGCTGTTTTTT CASSFVRGTGELFF
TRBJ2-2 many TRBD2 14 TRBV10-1 TGCGCCAGCTCCCGTAGCGGGGCCACCGGGGAGCTGTTTTTT CASSRSGATGELFF
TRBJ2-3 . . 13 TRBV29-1 TGCAGCGTGGGGACTTTTAATACAGATACGCAGTATTTT CSVGTFNTDTQYF
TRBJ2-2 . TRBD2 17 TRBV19 TGTGCCAGTAGACCCGGGACTAGCGGGAGAAGAACCGGGGAGCTGTTTTTT CASRPGTSGRRTGELFF
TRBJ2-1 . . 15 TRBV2 TGTGCCAGCAGTGCCAGTCAACTAGGCCTCAATGAGCAGTTCTTC CASSASQLGLNEQFF
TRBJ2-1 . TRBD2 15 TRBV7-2 TGTGCCAGCAGCTTCGGACTAGCGGGATATAGTGAGCAGTTCTTC CASSFGLAGYSEQFF
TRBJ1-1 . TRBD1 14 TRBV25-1 TGTGCCAGCAGTACCGACAGGGAGGCGACTGAAGCTTTCTTT CASSTDREATEAFF
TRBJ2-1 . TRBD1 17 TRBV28 TGTGCCAGCAGTTTATTACAGGGGGGAAGCTCCTACAATGAGCAGTTCTTC CASSLLQGGSSYNEQFF
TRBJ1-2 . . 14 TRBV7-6 TGTGCCAGCAGCCCAACCACGGGGAAGGGTGGCTACACCTTC CASSPTTGKGGYTF
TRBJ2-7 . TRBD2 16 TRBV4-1 TGCGCCAGCAGCCAAGGCCTGGGACTAGCGGGAGGGCCGCAGTACTTC CASSQGLGLAGGPQYF
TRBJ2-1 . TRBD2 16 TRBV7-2 TGTGCCAGCAGCTTAGCGTCCTTTGGGACTAGCGCTGAGCAGTTCTTC CASSLASFGTSAEQFF
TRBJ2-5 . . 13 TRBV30 TGTGCCTGGATCGGACTTTCTCAAGAGACCCAGTACTTC CAWIGLSQETQYF